One and the same sample provided the 9 T cell receptor beta chains below, sequenced in a study of blood T cell repertoires in COVID-19. The assay was immunoSEQ multiplex PCR, and TCRdb's table has in-frame clones only and misses some. The sample has about 180,000 clones, 60% to 80% seen once. Sequenced material: PBMCs or T cells enriched from blood (not recorded which). The receptors shown here come from a woman in her forties or fifties who had recovered from COVID-19.

The V gene is TRBV18, the J gene TRBJ2-7, with TRBD2 matching 13 bases. This CDR3 is 18 amino acids long. Germline-derived CDR1 and CDR2 are KGHSH and LQKENI. V lost 8 bases to trimming and J lost 0 bases; unmatched junction nucleotides: 13. CDR3 sequence reads: CASGRGLAGPGSSYEQYF. CDR3 nucleotides: TGTGCCAGCGGAAGGGGACTAGCGGGACCGGGATCCTCCTACGAGCAGTACTTC. The variable domain in full, with the rest retrieved from reference TRBV18 and TRBJ2-7, is NAGVMQNPRHLVRRRGQEARLRCSPMKGHSHVYWYRQLPEEGLKFMVYLQKENIIDESGMPKERFSAEFPKEGPSILRIQQVVRGDSAAYFCASGRGLAGPGSSYEQYFGPGTRLTVT.

The gene calls are TRBV7-3 and TRBJ2-2, with D possibly matching TRBD2 (5 bases). Trimming shortened V by 1 base and J by 3 bases, and 6 bases separated the two germline ends. CDR1 and CDR2 from the germline V gene are SGHTA and FQGTGA. The CDR3 runs 14 residues. The CDR3 reads CASSLRRDTGELFF. The DNA for the CDR3 is TGTGCCAGCAGCTTAAGGCGGGACACCGGGGAGCTGTTTTTT. The whole variable domain, filled in from reference TRBV7-3 and TRBJ2-2, reads GAGVSQTPSNKVTEKGKYVELRCDPISGHTALYWYRQSLGQGPEFLIYFQGTGAADDSGLPNDRFFAVRPEGSVSTLKIQRTERGDSAVYLCASSLRRDTGELFFGEGSRLTVL.

The CDR3 nucleotides are TGTGCCATCCAGGGTGCGGATTACACCGGGGAGCTGTTTTTT. Residues: CAIQGADYTGELFF. The chain is built from TRBV6-5 and TRBJ2-2; possible D gene TRBD1, 5 bases. This CDR3 is built from 14 residues. Germline CDR1 and CDR2: MNHEY and SVGAGI. V was shortened by 10 bases and J by 3 bases, with 15 bases between the two germline ends.

The CDR3 DNA reads TGTGCCAGCAATTTGACACCCAGGGAGGAGGAGCAGTACTTC. Translating gives CASNLTPREEEQYF. The rearrangement links TRBV6-5 to TRBJ2-7; tentatively, D is TRBD2 (6 bases). CDR1 and CDR2 (germline): MNHEY, SVGAGI. V was cut by 7 bases and J by 7 bases, with 20 bases left in between. This CDR3 spans 14 amino acids.

V is TRBV7-2 and J is TRBJ1-3, with D maybe TRBD1 (6 bases). Per germline, CDR1 SGHTA and CDR2 FQGNSA. This CDR3 is built from 16 residues. V shed 2 bases and J shed 9 bases, with 20 bases lying between them. CDR3 amino acids: CASSLNQQGYEGTIYF. For the CDR3, the DNA is TGTGCCAGCAGCTTAAACCAACAGGGTTATGAGGGCACCATATATTTT.

The J gene is TRBJ1-3, the V gene TRBV24-1; D gene uncertain. This CDR3 spans 14 amino acids. Germline V gene sequence: CDR1 KGHDR, CDR2 SFDVKD. V was pared by 7 bases and J by 0 bases, with 9 bases between. The CDR3 region has the DNA TGTGCCACCAGGAAATCAGACTCTGGAAACACCATATATTTT. This gives the protein CATRKSDSGNTIYF.

In this sample, this clone turned up once. This chain connects TRBV19 to TRBJ2-2, with TRBD1 matching 7 bases. CDR3 length equals 16 residues. J lost 5 bases, V lost 5 bases, and 11 bases had no gene match. Germline assignment: CDR1 LNHDA and CDR2 SQIVND (reference sequence). The CDR3 region is CASSWALQGTTGELFF. CDR3 bases: TGTGCCAGTAGTTGGGCCCTACAGGGGACAACCGGGGAGCTGTTTTTT.

V is TRBV18 and J is TRBJ2-7, with 8 bases that match TRBD2. The V segment lost 2 bases and the J segment 3 bases; nucleotides outside the gene matches: 9. Germline values: CDR1 KGHSH, CDR2 LQKENI. This CDR3 has 16 residues. CDR3 region: CASSPYTSGGVYEQYF. The CDR3 DNA is TGTGCCAGCTCACCATACACTAGCGGAGGGGTCTACGAGCAGTACTTC. The full variable domain, completed using reference TRBV18 and TRBJ2-7, is NAGVMQNPRHLVRRRGQEARLRCSPMKGHSHVYWYRQLPEEGLKFMVYLQKENIIDESGMPKERFSAEFPKEGPSILRIQQVVRGDSAAYFCASSPYTSGGVYEQYFGPGTRLTVT.

The chain uses TRBV5-4 and TRBJ1-1; 8 bases fit TRBD1. The CDR3 is 16 amino acids. The J segment lost 0 bases and the V segment lost 2 bases, leaving 6 bases of the junction unmatched. Germline assignment: CDR1 SGHNT and CDR2 YYREEE (reference sequence). CDR3 DNA sequence: TGTGCCAGCAGCTTTCCAGGGGGCCGCATGAACACTGAAGCTTTCTTT. Translated: CASSFPGGRMNTEAFF.